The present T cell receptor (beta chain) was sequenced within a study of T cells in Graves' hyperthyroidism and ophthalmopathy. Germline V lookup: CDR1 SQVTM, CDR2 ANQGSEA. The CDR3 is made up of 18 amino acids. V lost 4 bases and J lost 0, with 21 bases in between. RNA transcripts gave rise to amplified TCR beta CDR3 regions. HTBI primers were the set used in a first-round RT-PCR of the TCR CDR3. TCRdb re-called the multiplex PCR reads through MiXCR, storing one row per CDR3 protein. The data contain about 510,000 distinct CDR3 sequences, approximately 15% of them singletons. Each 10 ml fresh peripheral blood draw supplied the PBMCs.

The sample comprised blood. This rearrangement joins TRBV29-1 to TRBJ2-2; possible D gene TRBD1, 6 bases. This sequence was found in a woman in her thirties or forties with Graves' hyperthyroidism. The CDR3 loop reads CSVGPRRHTGSNTGELFF. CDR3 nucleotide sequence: TGCAGCGTTGGGCCCCGACGACATACAGGGTCGAACACCGGGGAGCTGTTTTTT.